This TCR beta chain derives from a study of metastatic and nonmetastatic thyroid tumors. Findings of the study overall: Significantly higher TCR beta diversity was reportedly seen in malignant thyroid tumors than benign nodules, in blood and tumor.

The CDR3 contains 14 residues. V was clipped by 10 bases and J by 3 bases; unmatched bases: 11. Germline loops: CDR1 MNHNS, CDR2 SASEGT. Remarks on this clone: The antigen is unknown.

Original data processing: The authors used CDR3 differences across clinicopathological groups to build a distant-metastasis classifier for papillary thyroid cancer. TCRdb re-clonotyped the PCR reads via MiXCR. It is TCRdb's table, rather than the study itself, that gives the V and J calls and clone size. The sample holds about 20,000 clones, 21% seen once. No treatment of any kind had been given to any patient before thyroid surgery. Sequencing was done on a sample of tumor tissue. The receptor comes from a female donor with papillary thyroid cancer or a benign thyroid nodule (not recorded which). Some clones in this sample may be carry-over from other donors' samples. This sequence joins TRBV6-1 and TRBJ2-5, with 7 nucleotides matching TRBD1. CDR3 bases: TGTGCCAACAGCCCGGGGACAGAAAAAGAGACCCAGTACTTC. Encoded protein: CANSPGTEKETQYF.